This T cell receptor (beta chain) was documented in a study of T cells expressing NK-cell markers. Study overall: Repertoires of TCR beta were obtained from T cells sorted as CD3+CD56+NKG2C+, CD3+CD56+NKG2C- and CD3+CD56-NKG2C+. Study-level results: Nothing established the HCMV specificity of expanded NKG2C+ T cell clones. Dominant NKG2C+ clonotypes accounted for roughly 1.0-8% of CD8+ T cells in six donors. Researchers report these clonotypes also headed the CD3+CD56-NKG2C+ fraction in several donors.

A remark on this clonotype: Its antigen is undetermined.

TCRdb re-called the 5' RACE reads and catalogs CDR3 proteins one per entry, DNA excluded. The sample table includes 300,000 to 500,000 distinct CDR3 sequences. Germline V gene sequence: CDR1 MNHEY, CDR2 SMNVEV (reference sequence). This CDR3 has 16 amino acids. The sequencing input was blood T cells: a sorted CD56 or NKG2C T cell subset, CD4+ or CD8+ T cells, or bulk PBMC T cells (not recorded which). This receptor was obtained from a woman in her fifties or sixties in good health. The V and J genes are TRBV27 and TRBJ2-1; the TRBD1 assignment by TCRdb is unverifiable without DNA. The CDR3 protein is CASTPRTASSYNEQFF.